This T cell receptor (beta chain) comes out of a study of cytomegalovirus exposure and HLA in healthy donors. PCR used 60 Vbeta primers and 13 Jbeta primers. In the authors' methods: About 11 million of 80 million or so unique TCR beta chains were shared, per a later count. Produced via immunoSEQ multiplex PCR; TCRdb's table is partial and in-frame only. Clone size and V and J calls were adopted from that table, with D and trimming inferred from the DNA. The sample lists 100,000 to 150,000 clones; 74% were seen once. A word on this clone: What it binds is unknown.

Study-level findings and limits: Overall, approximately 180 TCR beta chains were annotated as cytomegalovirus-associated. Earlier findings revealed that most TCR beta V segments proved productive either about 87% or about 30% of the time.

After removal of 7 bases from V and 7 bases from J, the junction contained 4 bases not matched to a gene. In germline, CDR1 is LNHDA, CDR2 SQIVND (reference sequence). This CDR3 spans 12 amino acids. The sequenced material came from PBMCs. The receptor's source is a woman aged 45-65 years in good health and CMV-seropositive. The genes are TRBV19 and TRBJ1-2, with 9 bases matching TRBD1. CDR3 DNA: TGTGCCAGTAAGGACAGGGGATTTGGCTACACCTTC. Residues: CASKDRGFGYTF. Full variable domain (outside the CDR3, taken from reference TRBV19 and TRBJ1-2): DGGITQSPKYLFRKEGQNVTLSCEQNLNHDAMYWYRQDPGQGLRLIYYSQIVNDFQKGDIAEGYSVSREKKESFPLTVTSAQKNPTAFYLCASKDRGFGYTFGSGTRLTVV.